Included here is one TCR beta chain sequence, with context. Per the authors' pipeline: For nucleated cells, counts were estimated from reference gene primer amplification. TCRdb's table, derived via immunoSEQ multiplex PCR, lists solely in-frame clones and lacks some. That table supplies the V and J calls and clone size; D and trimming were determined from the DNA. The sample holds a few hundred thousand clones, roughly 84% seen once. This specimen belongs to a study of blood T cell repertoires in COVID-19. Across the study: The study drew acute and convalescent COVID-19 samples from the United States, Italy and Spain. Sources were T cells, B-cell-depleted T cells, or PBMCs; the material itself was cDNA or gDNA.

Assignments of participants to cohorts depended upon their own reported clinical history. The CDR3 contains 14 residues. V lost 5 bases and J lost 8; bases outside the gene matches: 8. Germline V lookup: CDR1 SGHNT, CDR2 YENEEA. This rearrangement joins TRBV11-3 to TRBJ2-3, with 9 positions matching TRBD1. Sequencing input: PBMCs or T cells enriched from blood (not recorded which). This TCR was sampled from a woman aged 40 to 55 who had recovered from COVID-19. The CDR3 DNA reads TGTGCCAGCAGCCCAGACAGGGGGAGAAGTACGCAGTATTTT. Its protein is CASSPDRGRSTQYF.